Below, 21 T cell receptor beta chains from the same sample are listed, as sequenced in a study of cytomegalovirus exposure and HLA in healthy donors. In the PCR, 60 Vbeta and 13 Jbeta primers were used. The method was immunoSEQ multiplex PCR; TCRdb's version includes in-frame clones alone and lacks a portion of them. This table has more than 150,000 clones, around 76% appearing once. Sequenced material: PBMCs. The receptors were sampled from a man aged 40-49 years in good health and CMV-seronegative.

The chain has TRBV27 and TRBJ2-1, with a weak D call TRBD1 (6 bases). The CDR3 is 15 amino acids. Germline V CDR1 and CDR2: MNHEY, SMNVEV (reference sequence). Trimming left V 3 bases short and J 10 bases short, with 19 bases between. CDR3 in DNA: TGTGCCAGCAGTTTGGGACCACGTCGGACAGCCGAGCAGTTCTTC. Its protein product is CASSLGPRRTAEQFF.

The V and J genes are TRBV19 and TRBJ2-1; perhaps TRBD2 as D (6 bases). Germline lookup yields CDR1 LNHDA and CDR2 SQIVND (reference sequence). The CDR3 consists of 16 residues. Trimming shortened V by 1 base and J by 8 bases, and 18 bases separated the two germline ends. CDR3 coding DNA: TGTGCCAGTAGTATAGGAGGTCAGGGAGGCGTTCATGAGCAGTTCTTC. Translation: CASSIGGQGGVHEQFF. Filled out from reference TRBV19 and TRBJ2-1, the complete variable domain reads DGGITQSPKYLFRKEGQNVTLSCEQNLNHDAMYWYRQDPGQGLRLIYYSQIVNDFQKGDIAEGYSVSREKKESFPLTVTSAQKNPTAFYLCASSIGGQGGVHEQFFGPGTRLTVL.

The chain couples TRBV28 to TRBJ2-5; TRBD2 aligns across 10 bases. Germline trimming cut 4 bases from V and 2 bases from J; bases unmatched to any gene: 4. The CDR3 contains 15 residues. Germline loops: CDR1 MDHEN, CDR2 SYDVKM. CDR3 in DNA: TGTGCCAGCAGTTCGCCGGGACTAGCGCAAGAGACCCAGTACTTC. Residues: CASSSPGLAQETQYF.

CDR3 coding DNA: TGTGCCAGCAGCTCGCGGGTGGGGAACACCGGGGAGCTGTTTTTT. Encoded protein: CASSSRVGNTGELFF. The rearrangement joins TRBV7-2 to TRBJ2-2, with D possibly being TRBD2 (5 bases). Per germline, CDR1 SGHTA and CDR2 FQGNSA. Trimming shortened V by 4 bases and J by 1 base, and 10 bases separated the two germline ends. This CDR3 has 15 amino acids.

J is TRBJ2-5 and V is TRBV15, with 10 bases lining up with TRBD2. There are 13 residues in the CDR3. CDR1 and CDR2 (germline): LNHNV, YYDKDF (reference sequence). The V segment lost 8 bases and the J segment 4 bases; nucleotides outside the gene matches: 4. The CDR3 here is CATALAGRETQYF. The CDR3 nucleotides are TGTGCCACCGCACTAGCGGGGAGAGAGACCCAGTACTTC.

This clone came up once. The rearrangement links TRBV30 to TRBJ2-6; D gene uncertain. Trimming shortened V by 7 bases and J by 2 bases, and 9 bases separated the two germline ends. The CDR3 contains 13 residues. Germline-derived CDR1 and CDR2 are GTSNPN and SVGIG (reference sequence). CDR3 coding DNA: TGTGCCTCAAGCGAAACTGGGGCCAACGTCCTGACTTTC. Translating it yields CASSETGANVLTF.

CDR3 nucleotides: TGCAGTGCCCACCCGGTAGCTGAGCAGTTCTTC. Translation gives CSAHPVAEQFF. The rearrangement uses TRBV20-1 and TRBJ2-1; no firm D call. The CDR3 totals 11 residues. CDR1 and CDR2 (germline): DFQATT, SNEGSKA (reference sequence). Trimming cost V 6 bases and J 9 bases, with 12 bases left between them.

The gene calls are TRBV5-1 and TRBJ2-5; D is perhaps TRBD1 (6 bases). The V gene's germline CDR1 is SGHRS and CDR2 YFSETQ. The V gene lost 4 bases and the J gene lost 1 base, with 8 bases spanning the gap. The CDR3 loop spans 13 amino acids. In nucleotides, the CDR3 is TGCGCCAGCAGCGGGACACTCCAAGAGACCCAGTACTTC. It codes for CASSGTLQETQYF.

V is TRBV4-1 and J is TRBJ2-7; 7 bases fit TRBD2. This CDR3 has 14 amino acids. Germline CDR1 and CDR2: MGHRA and YSYEKL. V was clipped by 1 base and J by 2 bases; unmatched bases: 2. CDR3 loop: CASSQGEGPYEQYF. The CDR3 bases are TGCGCCAGCAGCCAAGGGGAGGGGCCCTACGAGCAGTACTTC.

This chain joins TRBV27 and TRBJ2-3, with a tentative D call TRBD1 (5 bases). Germline CDR1 MNHEY, CDR2 SMNVEV (reference sequence). The CDR3 sequence is 14 residues long. Trimming cost V 8 bases and J 2 bases, with 14 bases left between them. The CDR3 DNA follows: TGTGCCAGCCACCGGTGGGGCTCCACAGATACGCAGTATTTT. Translated: CASHRWGSTDTQYF.

V and J are TRBV13 and TRBJ2-7; TRBD2 matches 10 bases. In germline, CDR1 is PRHDT, CDR2 FYEKMQ (reference sequence). The length of the CDR3 is 17 residues. With V trimmed by 4 bases and J by 1 base, 10 bases remained unmatched. The CDR3 region is CASSSTPGLALSYEQYF. As DNA, the CDR3 is TGTGCCAGCAGCTCGACCCCGGGACTAGCGCTGTCCTACGAGCAGTACTTC.

The genes are TRBV7-6 and TRBJ1-1, with D maybe TRBD1 (6 bases). From germline, CDR1 is SGHVS and CDR2 FNYEAQ. There are 16 residues in the CDR3. The V gene lost 0 bases and the J gene lost 1 base, with 12 bases spanning the gap. The CDR3 DNA reads TGTGCCAGCAGCTTAGCGGGGGGGCTGCGGAACACTGAAGCTTTCTTT. Protein product: CASSLAGGLRNTEAFF.

V and J are TRBV7-2 and TRBJ2-5, with 10 positions matching TRBD1. From germline, CDR1 is SGHTA and CDR2 FQGNSA. V dropped 5 bases and J dropped 5; count of bases not matched to a gene: 5. The length of the CDR3 is 14 residues. This CDR3 is CASSRQGAVETQYF. For the CDR3, the DNA is TGTGCCAGCAGCCGACAGGGGGCTGTGGAGACCCAGTACTTC.

The chain links TRBV19 to TRBJ1-5; 10 bases are shared with TRBD1. Germline assignment: CDR1 LNHDA and CDR2 SQIVND (reference sequence). V gave up 6 bases and J gave up 4 bases; unmatched junction bases: 9. There are 16 residues in the CDR3. In DNA form, the CDR3 reads TGTGCCAGTAGCCTCGGTGGACAGGGGGTTAATCAGCCCCAGCATTTT. Amino acids: CASSLGGQGVNQPQHF.

In its sample, this clone was seen a few times. The chain combines TRBV7-6 with TRBJ2-7, with TRBD1 identical over 9 bases. Losses at the gene ends were 5 bases for V and 5 bases for J; bases not matched to a gene: 7. The CDR3 totals 14 residues. The germline CDR1 and CDR2 sequences are SGHVS and FNYEAQ. CDR3 sequence (DNA): TGTGCCAGCAGCGCCAACAGGGGGCTAGACGAGCAGTACTTC. Translation: CASSANRGLDEQYF.

The CDR3 spells CASSLGTSGIETQYF. The CDR3 nucleotides read TGTGCCAGCAGCCTGGGGACTAGCGGGATCGAGACCCAGTACTTC. The chain uses TRBV6-6 and TRBJ2-5; 13 positions match TRBD2. With 6 bases clipped from V and 5 bases from J, the junction kept 6 bases outside the gene matches. This CDR3 is built from 15 residues. CDR1 and CDR2 (germline): MNHNY, SVGAGI (reference sequence).

J is TRBJ2-1 and V is TRBV7-3; 7 positions agree with TRBD1. Germline V gives CDR1 SGHTA, CDR2 FQGTGA. This CDR3 spans 14 amino acids. Trimming cost V 5 bases and J 10 bases; bases outside gene matches: 11. The CDR3 DNA is TGTGCCAGCAGCCCAAATACAGGGGTCGGGGAGCAGTTCTTC. Its translation is CASSPNTGVGEQFF.

This clone was observed a single time. This rearrangement joins TRBV9 to TRBJ2-7; D might be TRBD2 (5 bases). The CDR3 sequence is 14 residues long. The ends were cut back, 0 bases at V and 6 bases at J, with 13 bases in the middle. The germline CDR1 and CDR2 sequences are SGDLS and YYNGEE. The CDR3 reads CASSVVGEGSEQYF. CDR3 coding DNA: TGTGCCAGCAGCGTAGTAGGAGAGGGCAGCGAGCAGTACTTC.

CDR3 sequence: CASSATGGPYYYGYTF. CDR3 in DNA: TGTGCCAGCAGTGCGACAGGGGGCCCCTATTACTATGGCTACACCTTC. The chain has TRBV2 and TRBJ1-2, with 10 bases that match TRBD1. The CDR3 is 16 residues long. V dropped 4 bases and J dropped 3; count of bases not matched to a gene: 8. Germline V CDR1 and CDR2: SNHLY, FYNNEI.

This clone showed up just once. V is TRBV19 and J is TRBJ1-1, with a weak D call TRBD1 (5 bases). This CDR3 has 17 residues. V lost 0 bases to trimming and J lost 4 bases, with 18 bases between them. Per the germline V gene, CDR1 is LNHDA and CDR2 is SQIVND (reference sequence). In nucleotides, the CDR3 is TGTGCCAGTAGTATAGATCTATCCCGTCGGGGGGGCACTGAAGCTTTCTTT. Its translation: CASSIDLSRRGGTEAFF.

The chain has TRBV2 and TRBJ1-1, with 7 nucleotides matching TRBD1. This CDR3 contains 14 residues. After removal of 6 bases from V and 1 base from J, the junction contained 5 bases not matched to a gene. In germline, CDR1 is SNHLY, CDR2 FYNNEI. The CDR3 DNA reads TGTGCCAGCAGAGGACAGGTTCCGAACACTGAAGCTTTCTTT. Encoded protein: CASRGQVPNTEAFF. The full variable domain, its missing parts supplied by reference TRBV2 and TRBJ1-1, is EPEVTQTPSHQVTQMGQEVILRCVPISNHLYFYWYRQILGQKVEFLVSFYNNEISEKSEIFDDQFSVERPDGSNFTLKIRSTKLEDSAMYFCASRGQVPNTEAFFGQGTRLTVV.